This TCR beta chain is drawn from a study of blood T cell repertoires in COVID-19. Recruits, aged about 18 to 89 years, lived in 20 to 30 US areas. Participant reports of clinical history set cohort assignment. Donors in Cohort 3 counted as recovered after two negative PCRs, clearance, or symptom resolution. Germline V lookup: CDR1 SGHNT, CDR2 YENEEA. With 4 bases clipped from V and 3 bases from J, the junction kept 5 bases outside the gene matches. This CDR3 is 15 amino acids long. Authors' analysis steps: Quantification of nucleated cells was approximated via reference gene primer amplification. The assay was immunoSEQ multiplex PCR, and TCRdb's table has in-frame clones only and misses some. The DNA was the basis for D and trimming; V, J and clone size are from that table. This table has approximately 200,000 clones, roughly 85% appearing once.

Sequenced sample: PBMCs or T cells enriched from blood (not recorded which). The chain recombines TRBV11-3 with TRBJ2-7; TRBD1 aligns across 11 bases. The receptor was isolated from a man in his forties or fifties who had recovered from COVID-19. CDR3 protein: CASSSGTGGFYEQYF. CDR3 DNA sequence: TGTGCCAGCAGCTCAGGGACAGGGGGGTTCTACGAGCAGTACTTC.